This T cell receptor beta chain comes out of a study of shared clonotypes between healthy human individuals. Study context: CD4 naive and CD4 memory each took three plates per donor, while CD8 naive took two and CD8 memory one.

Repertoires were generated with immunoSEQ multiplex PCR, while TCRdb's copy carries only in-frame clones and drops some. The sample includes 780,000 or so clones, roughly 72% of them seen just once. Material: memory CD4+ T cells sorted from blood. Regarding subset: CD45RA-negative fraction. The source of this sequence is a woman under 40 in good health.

The CDR3 bases are TGTGCCAGCAGTTTGCGCCAGGGAGGGTATGAGCAGTTCTTC. Translated, it gives CASSLRQGGYEQFF. The chain uses TRBV28 and TRBJ2-1; TRBD2 matches 7 bases. Germline V CDR1 and CDR2: MDHEN, SYDVKM. The CDR3 extends over 14 amino acids. V gave up 3 bases and J gave up 8 bases; unmatched junction bases: 7.